The sequence of this T cell receptor beta chain was determined in a study of T cell clonality in common variable immunodeficiency. This clone was recorded at least ten times. What it binds is unknown. Study-level points and caveats: CVID subjects showed higher TCRbeta clonality than healthy controls. The cause of increased CVID clonality remains unclear without subpopulation sequencing.

Assay used: immunoSEQ multiplex PCR; TCRdb lists only in-frame clones, some missing. In total the sample includes 30,000 to 40,000 clones, none of them seen once. The TCR sequence derives from a person aged 18 to 70 in good health. The sample comprised peripheral blood mononuclear cells.

The CDR3 protein is CASSIGNRGGNQPQHF. The CDR3 bases that were read are TGTGCCAGTAGTATAGGGAACAGGGGAGGTAATCAGCCC. This sequence joins TRBV19 and TRBJ1-5; 7 nucleotides align to TRBD1. The read finishes 3 residues shy of the CDR3 end, and the germline J gene is used to complete it. Germline V CDR1 and CDR2: LNHDA, SQIVND (reference sequence). V lost 1 base to trimming and J lost 4 bases; unmatched junction nucleotides: 7. CDR3 length equals 16 residues.